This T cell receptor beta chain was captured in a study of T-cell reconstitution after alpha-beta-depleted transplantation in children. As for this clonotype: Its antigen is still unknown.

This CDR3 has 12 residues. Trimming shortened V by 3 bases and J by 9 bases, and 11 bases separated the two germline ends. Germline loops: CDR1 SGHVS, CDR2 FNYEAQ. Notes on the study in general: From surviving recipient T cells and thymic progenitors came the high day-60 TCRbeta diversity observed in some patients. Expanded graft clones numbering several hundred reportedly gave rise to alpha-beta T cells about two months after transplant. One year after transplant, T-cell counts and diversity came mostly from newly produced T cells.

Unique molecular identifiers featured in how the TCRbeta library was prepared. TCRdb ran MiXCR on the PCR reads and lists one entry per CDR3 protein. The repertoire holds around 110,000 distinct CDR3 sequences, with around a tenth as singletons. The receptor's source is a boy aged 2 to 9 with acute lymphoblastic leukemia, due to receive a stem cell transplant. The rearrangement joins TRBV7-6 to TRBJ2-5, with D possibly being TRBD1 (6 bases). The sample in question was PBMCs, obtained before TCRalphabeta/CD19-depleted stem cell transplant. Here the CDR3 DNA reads TGTGCCAGCAGCTTGAACAGGGTGGCCCAGTACTTC. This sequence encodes CASSLNRVAQYF.